The rows below give T cell receptor beta chains drawn from one sample of a study of cytomegalovirus exposure and HLA in healthy donors. Profiling relied on immunoSEQ multiplex PCR, and the TCRdb table lists in-frame clones only, not all of them. The table shows 150,000 to 200,000 clones, with approximately 88% occurring only once. Sequencing was carried out using PBMCs. Receptors originate from a young man in good health and CMV-seropositive. CDR3s include the opening cysteine and the closing phenylalanine or tryptophan. The D gene is left open where the match is weak. Only part of the rows carry a size: once, few, many, or a class if the clone is expanded.

d_call	v_call	clone_size	cdr3_length	j_call	cdr3_aa	cdr3_nt
TRBD2	TRBV29-1	once	14	TRBJ2-1	CSISGRGDHNEQFF	TGCAGCATTAGCGGGAGGGGGGATCACAATGAGCAGTTCTTC
TRBD1	TRBV19	NA	13	TRBJ1-2	CASSMGQLNGYTF	TGTGCCAGTAGTATGGGACAGTTGAATGGCTACACCTTC
TRBD1	TRBV4-3	NA	15	TRBJ2-2	CASSSTGVRTGELFF	TGCGCCAGCAGCTCCACAGGGGTACGGACCGGGGAGCTGTTTTTT
NA	TRBV27	NA	15	TRBJ2-3	CASSRTAFSTDTQYF	TGTGCCAGCAGTCGGACAGCTTTTAGCACAGATACGCAGTATTTT
NA	TRBV28	NA	13	TRBJ1-2	CASSPYQGSGYTF	TGTGCCAGCAGTCCCTACCAGGGATCTGGCTACACCTTC
NA	TRBV7-2	NA	17	TRBJ2-7	CASSLLSDRGGSYEQYF	TGTGCCAGCAGCTTATTGTCGGATCGCGGCGGATCCTACGAGCAGTACTTC
NA	TRBV9	once	16	TRBJ2-1	CASGGGGGRPYNEQFF	TGTGCCAGCGGTGGGGGAGGTGGGAGACCTTACAATGAGCAGTTCTTC
TRBD1	TRBV6-6	NA	15	TRBJ1-5	CASSRDRANNQPQHF	TGTGCCAGCAGTCGGGACAGGGCGAACAATCAGCCCCAGCATTTT
NA	TRBV7-6	NA	16	TRBJ1-5	CASSLGSSVSNQPQHF	TGTGCCAGCAGCTTAGGCAGTTCTGTTAGCAATCAGCCCCAGCATTTT
NA	TRBV5-1	NA	15	TRBJ2-5	CASSLAPGGAETQYF	TGCGCCAGCAGCTTGGCCCCGGGGGGCGCTGAGACCCAGTACTTC
NA	TRBV5-4	NA	14	TRBJ2-3	CASSLTGSTDTQYF	TGTGCCAGCAGCCTGACAGGTAGCACAGATACGCAGTATTTT
NA	TRBV9	NA	12	TRBJ2-7	CASSGQSYEQYF	TGTGCCAGCAGCGGACAGTCCTACGAGCAGTACTTC
TRBD1	TRBV9	NA	16	TRBJ1-1	CASSGGGQGVRAEAFF	TGTGCCAGCAGCGGAGGGGGGCAGGGGGTGAGGGCTGAAGCTTTCTTT
NA	TRBV28	NA	12	TRBJ1-2	CASSRGYVGYTF	TGTGCCAGCAGCCGAGGGTACGTGGGCTACACCTTC
TRBD2	TRBV28	NA	16	TRBJ2-1	CASSFSTGGAGGEQFF	TGTGCCAGCAGTTTTTCAACCGGGGGGGCCGGAGGTGAGCAGTTCTTC
NA	TRBV20-1	few	10	TRBJ2-7	CSARDSKQYF	TGCAGTGCTAGAGATTCCAAGCAGTACTTC
TRBD1	TRBV5-4	NA	15	TRBJ2-7	CASSRDRTYTYEQYF	TGTGCCAGCAGCCGGGACAGGACTTATACTTACGAGCAGTACTTC
NA	TRBV15	NA	15	TRBJ2-6	CATETGGSGANVLTF	TGTGCCACCGAGACAGGCGGCTCTGGGGCCAACGTCCTGACTTTC
TRBD1	TRBV9	NA	15	TRBJ1-1	CASSFGTGANTEAFF	TGTGCCAGCAGCTTTGGGACAGGGGCGAACACTGAAGCTTTCTTT
NA	TRBV18	NA	16	TRBJ1-6	CASSPSRAGNDSPLHF	TGTGCCAGCTCACCCTCCAGGGCTGGGAATGACTCACCCCTCCACTTT
NA	TRBV11-2	once	15	TRBJ2-3	CASSRDAGAPRAQYF	TGTGCCAGCAGTCGAGATGCAGGGGCCCCTCGGGCGCAGTATTTT
TRBD1	TRBV6-1	NA	17	TRBJ2-7	CASSGPGTGLFSYEQYF	TGTGCCAGCAGTGGCCCCGGGACAGGGTTATTCTCCTACGAGCAGTACTTC
NA	TRBV6-5	NA	13	TRBJ2-5	CASSRPARGTQYF	TGTGCCAGCAGTAGACCCGCCCGGGGGACCCAGTACTTC
TRBD1	TRBV7-8	NA	17	TRBJ2-7	CASSLAGTGASWGEQYF	TGTGCCAGCAGCTTAGCTGGGACAGGGGCCAGCTGGGGCGAGCAGTACTTC
TRBD1	TRBV30	many	16	TRBJ1-5	CAWSVFWDRMYQPQHF	TGTGCCTGGAGTGTATTCTGGGACAGGATGTACCAGCCCCAGCATTTT
NA	TRBV19	NA	15	TRBJ1-1	CASSIGYRANTEAFF	TGTGCCAGTAGTATAGGGTACAGGGCGAACACTGAAGCTTTCTTT
TRBD1	TRBV23-1	NA	15	TRBJ2-7	CASSLPGQGINEQYF	TGCGCCAGCAGTCTTCCGGGACAGGGGATCAACGAGCAGTACTTC
TRBD2	TRBV29-1	NA	14	TRBJ2-5	CSAEASGGFKTQYF	TGCAGCGCTGAGGCTAGCGGGGGGTTTAAGACCCAGTACTTC
NA	TRBV6-6	few	11	TRBJ2-7	CASSYGGEQYF	TGTGCCAGCAGTTACGGCGGCGAGCAGTACTTC
NA	TRBV11-2	NA	14	TRBJ1-2	CASSLDGSGYGYTF	TGTGCCAGCAGCTTAGACGGGTCTGGCTATGGCTACACCTTC
TRBD2	TRBV5-1	NA	16	TRBJ2-2	CASSHGTSVNTGELFF	TGCGCCAGCAGCCACGGGACTAGCGTAAACACCGGGGAGCTGTTTTTT
TRBD2	TRBV28	NA	14	TRBJ2-7	CATREGGGSYEQYF	TGTGCCACCCGGGAGGGGGGGGGCTCCTACGAGCAGTACTTC
TRBD2	TRBV5-1	NA	13	TRBJ2-5	CASSLVGGETQYF	TGCGCCAGCAGCTTGGTCGGGGGGGAGACCCAGTACTTC
TRBD1	TRBV7-3	NA	15	TRBJ1-1	CASSPDRVVDTEAFF	TGTGCCAGCAGCCCGGACAGGGTAGTTGACACTGAAGCTTTCTTT
NA	TRBV25-1	NA	15	TRBJ1-1	CASSESSRGNTEAFF	TGCGCCAGCAGTGAATCGTCGCGAGGGAACACTGAAGCTTTCTTT
NA	TRBV9	NA	13	TRBJ1-1	CASSVGGDTEAFF	TGTGCCAGCAGCGTAGGGGGGGACACTGAAGCTTTCTTT
NA	TRBV30	few	13	TRBJ1-2	CAWDSTINYGYTF	TGTGCCTGGGACAGCACAATTAACTATGGCTACACCTTC
TRBD1	TRBV10-3	NA	15	TRBJ1-2	CAIASTGSPDYGYTF	TGTGCCATCGCTTCGACAGGGAGCCCGGACTATGGCTACACCTTC
TRBD1	TRBV5-1	NA	15	TRBJ2-5	CASSLVGQVQETQYF	TGCGCCAGCAGCTTGGTGGGACAGGTCCAAGAGACCCAGTACTTC
NA	TRBV5-1	NA	17	TRBJ2-2	CASSTRAQFANTGELFF	TGCGCCAGCAGCACGCGGGCACAGTTCGCGAACACCGGGGAGCTGTTTTTT
NA	TRBV30	NA	14	TRBJ1-5	CAWNSGQNREPQHF	TGTGCCTGGAATTCAGGACAGAATCGGGAGCCCCAGCATTTT
TRBD1	TRBV2	NA	14	TRBJ1-2	CASTPGRGQGGYTF	TGTGCCAGCACTCCCGGCAGGGGGCAGGGTGGCTACACCTTC
NA	TRBV7-9	NA	12	TRBJ2-7	CASSFRGSEQYF	TGTGCCAGCAGCTTTCGGGGGTCCGAGCAGTACTTC
TRBD1	TRBV19	NA	13	TRBJ2-2	CAGKGQGAGELFF	TGTGCCGGGAAGGGACAGGGGGCCGGGGAGCTGTTTTTT
NA	TRBV7-3	NA	15	TRBJ2-1	CASSQARGSYNEQFF	TGTGCCAGCAGCCAGGCCCGGGGGTCCTACAATGAGCAGTTCTTC
NA	TRBV7-9	NA	12	TRBJ1-2	CASSFTGNGYTF	TGTGCCAGCAGCTTCACGGGAAATGGCTACACCTTC
TRBD1	TRBV19	NA	14	TRBJ2-7	CASAQGALSYEQYF	TGTGCCAGTGCACAGGGGGCACTCTCCTACGAGCAGTACTTC
NA	TRBV4-1	NA	15	TRBJ1-5	CASSQEAVGGQPQHF	TGCGCCAGCAGCCAAGAAGCAGTCGGGGGGCAGCCCCAGCATTTT
NA	TRBV6-6	NA	12	TRBJ1-1	CASSYSDTEAFF	TGTGCCAGCAGTTACTCCGACACTGAAGCTTTCTTT